This TCR beta chain originates from a study of pediatric ulcerative colitis. Study-wide results and caveats: A couple of rectal clonotypes were found only in ulcerative colitis patients, all of them.

V lost 1 base and J 2 bases, leaving 11 bases between the germline ends. Germline CDR1 SGHDN, CDR2 FVKESK. This CDR3 spans 15 amino acids. Note on this clone: No antigen is known for it.

The assay was run at survey level. Profiling relied on immunoSEQ multiplex PCR, and the TCRdb table lists in-frame clones only, not all of them. The profile covers tens of thousands of clones, with roughly two thirds appearing a single time and 15% taken by the ten largest. Rectal tissue came from one to two pinch biopsies taken at colonoscopy. The chain links TRBV14 to TRBJ1-2; D might be TRBD1 (5 bases). The receptor comes from a boy aged 5-17 years with severe ulcerative colitis. Sequencing was carried out using gut tissue. The CDR3 DNA sequence: TGTGCCAGCAGCCAAGTCGGGGGAACGAACTATGGCTACACCTTC. Its protein is CASSQVGGTNYGYTF.